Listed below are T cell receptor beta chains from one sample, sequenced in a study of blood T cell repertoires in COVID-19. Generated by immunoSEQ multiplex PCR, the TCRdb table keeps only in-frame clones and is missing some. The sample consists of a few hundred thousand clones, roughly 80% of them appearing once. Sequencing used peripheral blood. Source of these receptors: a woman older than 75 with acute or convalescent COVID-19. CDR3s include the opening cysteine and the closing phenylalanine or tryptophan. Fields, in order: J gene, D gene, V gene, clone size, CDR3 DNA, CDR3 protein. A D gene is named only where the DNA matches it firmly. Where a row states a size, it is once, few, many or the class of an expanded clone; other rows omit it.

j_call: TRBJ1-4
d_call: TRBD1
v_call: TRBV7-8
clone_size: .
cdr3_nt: TGTGCCAGCAGCGTAACAGGGGCAACTAATGAAAAACTGTTTTTT
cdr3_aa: CASSVTGATNEKLFF

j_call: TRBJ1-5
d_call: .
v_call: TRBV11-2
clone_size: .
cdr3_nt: TGTGCCAGCAGCTTATATCCGGATCAGCCCCAGCATTTT
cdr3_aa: CASSLYPDQPQHF

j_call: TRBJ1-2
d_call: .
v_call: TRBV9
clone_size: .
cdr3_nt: TGTGCCAGCAGCCGGGGAACGGGCTTGGAGGGCTACACCTTC
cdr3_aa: CASSRGTGLEGYTF

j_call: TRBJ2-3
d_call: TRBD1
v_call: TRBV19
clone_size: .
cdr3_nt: TGTGCCAGTAGTCTTACAGGGGATGGGAGCACAGATACGCAGTATTTT
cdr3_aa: CASSLTGDGSTDTQYF

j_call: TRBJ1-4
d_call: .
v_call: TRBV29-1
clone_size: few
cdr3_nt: TGCAGCGCACAGTTGGCCCCTGAAAAACTGTTTTTT
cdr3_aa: CSAQLAPEKLFF

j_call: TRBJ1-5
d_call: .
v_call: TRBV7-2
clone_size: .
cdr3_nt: TGTGCCAGCACCCTGGCTAGCAATCAGCCCCAGCATTTT
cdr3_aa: CASTLASNQPQHF

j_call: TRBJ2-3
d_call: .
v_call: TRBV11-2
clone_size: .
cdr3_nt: TGTGCCAGCAGCCGGGGGACAGATACGCAGTATTTT
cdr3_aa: CASSRGTDTQYF

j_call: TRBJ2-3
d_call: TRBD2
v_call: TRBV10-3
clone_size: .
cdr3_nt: TGTGCCACCTGGACTAGCGGGAGCGATACGCAGTATTTT
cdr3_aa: CATWTSGSDTQYF

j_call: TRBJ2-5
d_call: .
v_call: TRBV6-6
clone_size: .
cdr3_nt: TGTGCCAGCAGTTACCAGAAAGAGACCCAGTACTTC
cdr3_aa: CASSYQKETQYF

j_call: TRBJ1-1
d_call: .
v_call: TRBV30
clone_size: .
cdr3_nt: TGTGCCTGGAGTGTATCACTTAACACTGAAGCTTTCTTT
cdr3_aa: CAWSVSLNTEAFF

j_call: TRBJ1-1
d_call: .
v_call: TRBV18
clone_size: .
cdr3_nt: TGTGCCAGCTCACCCGGGGAGTTCACTGAAGCTTTCTTT
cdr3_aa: CASSPGEFTEAFF

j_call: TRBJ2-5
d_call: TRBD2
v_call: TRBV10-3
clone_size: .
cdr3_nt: TGTGCCATCAGTGAGGGACTAGCGGGCTCGACGACCCAGTACTTC
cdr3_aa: CAISEGLAGSTTQYF

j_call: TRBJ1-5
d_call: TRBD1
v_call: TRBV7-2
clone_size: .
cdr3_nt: TGTGCCAGCAGCTATGACAGGGACCAGCCCCAGCATTTT
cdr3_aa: CASSYDRDQPQHF

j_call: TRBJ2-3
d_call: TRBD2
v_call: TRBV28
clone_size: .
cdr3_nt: TGTGCCAGCAGATCGCCTAGCGGGAGCTTGACAGATACGCAGTATTTT
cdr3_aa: CASRSPSGSLTDTQYF

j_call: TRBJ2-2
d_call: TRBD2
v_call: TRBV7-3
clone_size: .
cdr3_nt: TGTGCCAGCAGCTTAAGCGGGGGACTAGGAAACACCGGGGAGCTGTTTTTT
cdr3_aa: CASSLSGGLGNTGELFF

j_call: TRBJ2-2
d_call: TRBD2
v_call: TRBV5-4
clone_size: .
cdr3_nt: TGTGCCAGCAGCTCCCTAGCGGGAGGGGACACCGGGGAGCTGTTTTTT
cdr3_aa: CASSSLAGGDTGELFF

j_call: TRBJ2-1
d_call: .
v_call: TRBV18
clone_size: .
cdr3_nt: TGTGCCAGCTCACACCGACTGGAGCAGTTCTTC
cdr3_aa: CASSHRLEQFF

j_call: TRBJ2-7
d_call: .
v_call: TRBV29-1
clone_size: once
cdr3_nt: TGCAGCGTTGAATCTAGGGGGAACTACGAGCAGTACTTC
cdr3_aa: CSVESRGNYEQYF

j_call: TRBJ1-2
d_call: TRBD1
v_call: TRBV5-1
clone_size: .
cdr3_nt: TGCGCCAGCAGCACGGGGACAGGGTTGGGAGATGGCTACACCTTC
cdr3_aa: CASSTGTGLGDGYTF

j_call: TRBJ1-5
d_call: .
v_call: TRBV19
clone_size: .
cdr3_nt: TGTGCCAGTAGTATGGCGGGGCAGGGCAATCAGCCCCAGCATTTT
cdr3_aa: CASSMAGQGNQPQHF

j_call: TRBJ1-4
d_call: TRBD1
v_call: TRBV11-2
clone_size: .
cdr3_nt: TGTGCCAGCAGACTGGGGACAGGGGGTGAAAAACTGTTTTTT
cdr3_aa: CASRLGTGGEKLFF

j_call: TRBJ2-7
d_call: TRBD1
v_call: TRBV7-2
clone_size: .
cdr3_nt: TGTGCCAGCAGCTCCTCCCCGGGACAGCTCTACGAGCAGTACTTC
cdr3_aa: CASSSSPGQLYEQYF

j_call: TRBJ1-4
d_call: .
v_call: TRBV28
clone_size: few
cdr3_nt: TGTGCCAGCAGTTCCAACAGGGCAACTAATGAAAAACTGTTTTTT
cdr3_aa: CASSSNRATNEKLFF

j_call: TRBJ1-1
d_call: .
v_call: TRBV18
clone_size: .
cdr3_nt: TGTGCCAGCTCACCAACGGGGGGCCGGACTGAAGCTTTCTTT
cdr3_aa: CASSPTGGRTEAFF

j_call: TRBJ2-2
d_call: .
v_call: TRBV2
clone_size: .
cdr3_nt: TGTGCCAGCAGTGAACGGCAGGGAAGCACCGGGGAGCTGTTTTTT
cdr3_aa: CASSERQGSTGELFF

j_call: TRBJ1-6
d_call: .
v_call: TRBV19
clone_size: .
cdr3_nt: TGTGCCAGTAGAAAACAGGCCCAGGACTCACCCCTCCACTTT
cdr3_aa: CASRKQAQDSPLHF

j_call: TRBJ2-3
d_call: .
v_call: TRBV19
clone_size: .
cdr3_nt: TGTGCCAGTAGTCCCCCGGGGGGCCTATTCACAGATACGCAGTATTTT
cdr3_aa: CASSPPGGLFTDTQYF

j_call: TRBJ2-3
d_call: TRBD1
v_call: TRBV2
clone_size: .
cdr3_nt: TGTGCCAGCAGTATCCGGGACAGTAACACAGATACGCAGTATTTT
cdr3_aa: CASSIRDSNTDTQYF

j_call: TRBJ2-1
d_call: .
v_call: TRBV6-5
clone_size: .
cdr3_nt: TGTGCCAGCAGAAACCGGTGGGGCGAGCAGTTCTTC
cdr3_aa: CASRNRWGEQFF

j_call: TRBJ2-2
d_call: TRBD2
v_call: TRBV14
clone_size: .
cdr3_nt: TGTGCCAGCAGCCCCGGGAGGAGCACCGGGGAGCTGTTTTTT
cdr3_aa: CASSPGRSTGELFF

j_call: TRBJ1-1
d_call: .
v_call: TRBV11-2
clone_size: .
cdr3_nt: TGTGCCAGCGAGCTAGATTGGAACACTGAAGCTTTCTTT
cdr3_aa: CASELDWNTEAFF

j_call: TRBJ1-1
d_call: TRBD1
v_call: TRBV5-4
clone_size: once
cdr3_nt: TGTGCCAGCACCACCGCAGGGGGGTGGACTGAAGCTTTCTTT
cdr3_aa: CASTTAGGWTEAFF

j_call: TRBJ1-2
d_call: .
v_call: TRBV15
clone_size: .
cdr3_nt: TGTGCCACCAGCCAGGACTCCCCCTATGGCTACACCTTC
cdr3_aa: CATSQDSPYGYTF

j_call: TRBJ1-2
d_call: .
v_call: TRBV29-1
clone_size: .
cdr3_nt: TGCAGCGCCGAGGGGGGAGGGGGCTACACCTTC
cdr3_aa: CSAEGGGGYTF

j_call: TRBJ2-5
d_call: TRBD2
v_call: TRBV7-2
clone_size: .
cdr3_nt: TGTGCCAGCAGCTTGACTAGCGGGGGGATTCAAGAGACCCAGTACTTC
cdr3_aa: CASSLTSGGIQETQYF

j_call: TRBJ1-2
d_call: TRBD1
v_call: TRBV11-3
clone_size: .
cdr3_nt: TGTGCCAGCAGCTCCATCACCCCCACAGGGGGCGCGGACTATGGCTACACCTTC
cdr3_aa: CASSSITPTGGADYGYTF

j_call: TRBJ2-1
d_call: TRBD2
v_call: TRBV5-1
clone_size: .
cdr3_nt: TGCGCCAGCAGCTCGACGCTAGCGGGAGGTCGGATAGGGGAGCAGTTCTTC
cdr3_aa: CASSSTLAGGRIGEQFF

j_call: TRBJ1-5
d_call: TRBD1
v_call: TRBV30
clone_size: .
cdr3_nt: TGTGCCTGGGGGCCGGGACAGGGGGAATATCAGCCCCAGCATTTT
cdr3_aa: CAWGPGQGEYQPQHF

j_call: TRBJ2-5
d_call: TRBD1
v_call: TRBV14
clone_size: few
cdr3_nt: TGTGCCAGCAGCCAATTACAGGGGGCGCAGGAGACCCAGTACTTC
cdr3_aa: CASSQLQGAQETQYF

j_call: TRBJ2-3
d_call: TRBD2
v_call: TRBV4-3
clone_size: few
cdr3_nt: TGCGCCAGCAGCTTGAGCACTAGCGGGGGAGCAGATACGCAGTATTTT
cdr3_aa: CASSLSTSGGADTQYF